Listed below are T cell receptor beta chains from one sample, sequenced in a study of shared clonotypes between healthy human individuals. Sequenced by immunoSEQ multiplex PCR; TCRdb stores in-frame clones only, minus some. The sample has 2 million to 3 million clones, more than 85% seen once; the top ten hold approximately 0.36%. Specimen: naive CD4+ T cells from PBMCs. The receptors here all came from a man aged 18 to 30 in good health. Some clones in this sample may be carry-over from other donors' samples. The CDR3 runs from the conserved cysteine through the conserved F or W. Fields, in order: J gene, V gene, CDR3 protein.

j_gene: TRBJ2-2; v_gene: TRBV19; CDR3aa: CASSITGETGELFF
j_gene: TRBJ2-3; v_gene: TRBV12-5; CDR3aa: CASGLDRGLPDTQYF
j_gene: TRBJ2-3; v_gene: TRBV18; CDR3aa: CASSPLKNTDTQYF
j_gene: TRBJ2-5; v_gene: TRBV14; CDR3aa: CASSQDRTSGPQETQYF
j_gene: TRBJ2-6; v_gene: TRBV30; CDR3aa: CAWTQILGVLTF
j_gene: TRBJ2-3; v_gene: TRBV9; CDR3aa: CASSGGLAGGPGDTQYF
j_gene: TRBJ2-6; v_gene: TRBV2; CDR3aa: CASSEPTGVPLGANVLTF
j_gene: TRBJ2-3; v_gene: TRBV6-1; CDR3aa: CASSEAPTSASTDTQYF
j_gene: TRBJ2-2; v_gene: TRBV6-6; CDR3aa: CASSPGTGNTGELFF
j_gene: TRBJ2-3; v_gene: TRBV5-6; CDR3aa: CASSLVGDHSADTQYF
j_gene: TRBJ1-2; v_gene: TRBV12-5; CDR3aa: CASGATGLGGYTF
j_gene: TRBJ1-2; v_gene: TRBV7-9; CDR3aa: CASSLRVGDGYTF
j_gene: TRBJ2-4; v_gene: TRBV4-1; CDR3aa: CASSQVLAGGKNIQYF
j_gene: TRBJ2-2; v_gene: TRBV7-3; CDR3aa: CASSLLGRELFF
j_gene: TRBJ1-2; v_gene: TRBV7-9; CDR3aa: CASSGQGLYGYTF
j_gene: TRBJ2-7; v_gene: TRBV9; CDR3aa: CASSVRGSSSYEQYF
j_gene: TRBJ1-2; v_gene: TRBV11-3; CDR3aa: CASRGDRRSNVINYGYTF
j_gene: TRBJ1-6; v_gene: TRBV27; CDR3aa: CASSDRGQSPLHF
j_gene: TRBJ2-7; v_gene: TRBV6-5; CDR3aa: CASSRGDSLSYEQYF
j_gene: TRBJ1-5; v_gene: TRBV19; CDR3aa: CASSMAGVNQPQHF
j_gene: TRBJ2-5; v_gene: TRBV7-8; CDR3aa: CASSRAQETQYF
j_gene: TRBJ1-1; v_gene: TRBV11-3; CDR3aa: CASSLLGQGNTEAFF
j_gene: TRBJ1-5; v_gene: TRBV15; CDR3aa: CATTQGGGGNNQPQHF
j_gene: TRBJ1-1; v_gene: TRBV7-2; CDR3aa: CASSLDANTEAFF
j_gene: TRBJ2-6; v_gene: TRBV5-1; CDR3aa: CASSLESGANVLTF
j_gene: TRBJ1-1; v_gene: TRBV19; CDR3aa: CASSWDGVGGTAFF
j_gene: TRBJ2-1; v_gene: TRBV5-1; CDR3aa: CASSTSSYNEQFF